The text below deals with one T cell receptor beta chain. What it binds is not known. For ophthalmopathy patients, the Clinical Activity Score was at least 3 and the NOSPECS grade at least 4; duration was under 3 months. Criteria for exclusion of patients were uncontrolled infection, other autoimmune disease, pregnancy or lactation. Per the germline V gene, CDR1 is LNHNV and CDR2 is YYDKDF (reference sequence). J was trimmed by 8 bases and V by 1 base; bases with no gene match: 8. The CDR3 extends over 15 amino acids. This specimen comes from a study of T cells in Graves' hyperthyroidism and ophthalmopathy. RNA transcripts served as the template for amplifying TCR beta CDR3 regions. HTBI primers were used for first-round RT-PCR of the TCR CDR3. One entry per CDR3 protein results from TCRdb running MiXCR on the multiplex PCR reads. The sample holds over 300,000 distinct CDR3 sequences; roughly 15% are singletons and the top ten take roughly 35%.

Findings of the study overall: Ophthalmopathy onset followed model prediction by a median around six months.

This chain joins TRBV15 and TRBJ2-1, with TRBD1 matching over 7 bases. The sample comprised blood. This clonotype was obtained from a woman aged 40 to 55 with Graves' ophthalmopathy. Here the CDR3 reads CATSRVPRGNDEQFF. As DNA, the CDR3 is TGTGCCACCAGCAGAGTTCCCAGGGGGAACGATGAGCAGTTCTTC.